Below, 6 T cell receptor beta chains from the same sample are listed, as sequenced in a study of cytomegalovirus exposure and HLA in healthy donors. PCR employed 60 Vbeta and 13 Jbeta primers. The method was immunoSEQ multiplex PCR; TCRdb's version includes in-frame clones alone and lacks a portion of them. The sample totals some 40,000 clones. The sample taken for sequencing was PBMCs. All receptors come from a male donor in good health and CMV-seronegative.

This sequence joins TRBV9 and TRBJ1-3, with D maybe TRBD1 (5 bases). V was shortened by 2 bases and J by 0 bases, with 9 bases between the two germline ends. Germline-derived CDR1 and CDR2 are SGDLS and YYNGEE. The CDR3 loop spans 15 amino acids. The CDR3 coding sequence is TGTGCCAGCAGCGTTGGACACCACTCTGGAAACACCATATATTTT. Translated: CASSVGHHSGNTIYF. The full variable domain, with the rest looked up from reference TRBV9 and TRBJ1-3, is DSGVTQTPKHLITATGQRVTLRCSPRSGDLSVYWYQQSLDQGLQFLIQYYNGEERAKGNILERFSAQQFPDLHSELNLSSLELGDSALYFCASSVGHHSGNTIYFGEGSWLTVV.

This chain uses TRBV7-8 with TRBJ2-7; 10 bases map to TRBD1. V was pared by 3 bases and J by 4 bases, with 9 bases of the junction left unmatched. Looked up from germline, CDR1 is SGHVS and CDR2 is FQNEAQ. The CDR3 contains 16 residues. The CDR3 region has the DNA TGTGCCAGCAGCTTGCCCCTGGGACAGGGGAGGTACGAGCAGTACTTC. The encoded protein is CASSLPLGQGRYEQYF.

The V gene is TRBV11-2, the J gene TRBJ2-7, with TRBD2 identical over 8 bases. V lost 3 bases to trimming and J lost 2 bases; unmatched junction nucleotides: 6. Per the germline V gene, CDR1 is SGHAT and CDR2 is FQNNGV. CDR3 length: 15 amino acids. The CDR3 loop reads CASSFSPAGAYEQYF. The CDR3 DNA sequence: TGTGCCAGCAGCTTTTCCCCAGCGGGGGCCTACGAGCAGTACTTC.

The chain is built from TRBV7-2 and TRBJ1-1, with 7 bases fitting TRBD1. CDR3 size: 16 residues. Trimming took 4 bases from V and 0 from J; bases not matched to a gene: 8. Germline CDR1 reads SGHTA; CDR2 reads FQGNSA. The CDR3 protein is CASSSLPQGVNTEAFF. The CDR3, as DNA: TGTGCCAGCAGCTCCCTGCCCCAGGGGGTGAACACTGAAGCTTTCTTT. Filled out from reference TRBV7-2 and TRBJ1-1, the complete variable domain reads GAGVSQSPSNKVTEKGKDVELRCDPISGHTALYWYRQSLGQGLEFLIYFQGNSAPDKSGLPSDRFSAERTGGSVSTLTIQRTQQEDSAVYLCASSSLPQGVNTEAFFGQGTRLTVV.

The J gene is TRBJ1-5, the V gene TRBV2; the D is unclear. The CDR3 is 16 amino acids. Looked up from germline, CDR1 is SNHLY and CDR2 is FYNNEI. V lost 5 bases and J 4 bases, leaving 18 bases between the germline ends. CDR3 DNA sequence: TGTGCCAGCAGTACAGTTCTCCTATCCGCAAATCAGCCCCAGCATTTT. This gives the protein CASSTVLLSANQPQHF.

The rearrangement links TRBV2 to TRBJ1-5; 8 bases agree with TRBD1. The CDR3 extends over 18 amino acids. J gave up 0 bases and V 5 bases, and 12 bases lay outside the gene matches. Germline V lookup: CDR1 SNHLY, CDR2 FYNNEI. The DNA for the CDR3 is TGTGCCAGCAGTACAGGACAGGGAAGGATGTCTAGCAATCAGCCCCAGCATTTT. Amino acids: CASSTGQGRMSSNQPQHF.